This TCR beta chain was captured by sequencing in a study of T cell responses to AZD1222 COVID-19 vaccine. Using immunoSEQ multiplex PCR, the repertoire was profiled, and TCRdb retains in-frame clones only, with some absent. This sample has tens of thousands of clones, with approximately 88% found just once. The CDR3 is 15 amino acids. Per germline, CDR1 SGHNT and CDR2 YYREEE (reference sequence). Trimming took 4 bases from V and 8 from J, leaving 16 bases between them. The source of this sequence is an adult who received the AZD1222 COVID-19 vaccine. This specimen was peripheral blood, taken 28 days after the second AZD1222 dose. The V call is TRBV5-4, the J call TRBJ1-6; D perhaps matches TRBD1 (6 bases). CDR3 DNA: TGTGCCAGCAGCGGGGGCCAGGGGAGCGATTCACCCCTCCACTTT. Translating it yields CASSGGQGSDSPLHF. The whole variable domain, remainder taken from reference TRBV5-4 and TRBJ1-6, is ETGVTQSPTHLIKTRGQQVTLRCSSQSGHNTVSWYQQALGQGPQFIFQYYREEENGRGNFPPRFSGLQFPNYSSELNVNALELDDSALYLCASSGGQGSDSPLHFGNGTRLTVT.